This T cell receptor (beta chain) came from a study of blood T cells in healthy people across ages (dated by TCRdb to the mid-2010s). Study-wide context: In model experiments, template switching captured about one uniquely barcoded TCR beta cDNA molecule for every two T cells. Age-related changes in TCR beta repertoire diversity were measured in the study by deep sequencing normalized with unique cDNA molecular identifiers. Donors were grouped into four age groups: young (average 16 years), middle-aged (39), aged (62) and long-lived (approximately 82). To avoid experimental bias, donors of different ages were distributed randomly across sequencing lanes. Two additional independent replicas of 1 million unique cDNA reads from the same blood draw were analyzed for two donors (one aged 18 to 30 and one aged 80 or older).

CDR1 and CDR2, per the germline V gene (reference sequence), are SEHNR and FQNEAQ. The CDR3, from cysteine to phenylalanine, totals 17 residues. Only the CDR3 region is kept as DNA, spanning 51 bases read in frame from base 1. Turning to this clonotype: Its binding antigen is unknown. An end of the junction does not agree with germline; a read error may underlie this.

The 39 donors, aged about 6 to 100 years, were systemically healthy Caucasian individuals from Russia. Ten milliliters of peripheral blood were drawn from each donor into EDTA-treated Vacutainer tubes. Ficoll-Paque density-gradient centrifugation was used to isolate PBMCs, with at least 7 million per sample. Total RNA, at least 5.5 micrograms per sample, was extracted from PBMCs with Trizol reagent. For every donor, an aliquot of PBMCs went through flow cytometry to measure the percentages of naive CD45RAhigh/CD27high T cells. The investigation overall reported the following: Because donor CMV infection status was unknown, age-related changes in expanded clonotypes were potentially confounded. Compared with the aged group, the long-lived group had more naive CD4+ T cells, fewer expanded clones and increased TCR diversity, a pattern suggesting age selection. Observed TCR beta diversity correlated strongly with the percentage of naive T cells measured by flow cytometry. Observed TCR beta diversity per million T cells fell roughly linearly with age, and a significant reduction was already apparent by age roughly 41. Estimates of total diversity based on one million sequenced T cells were considered lower bounds and underestimates. Since profiling was done on bulk unsorted PBMCs, naive and antigen-experienced compartments could not be conclusively compared.

The library came from 5' RACE. Sequencing was carried out with an Illumina HiSeq 2500. A second PCR of roughly 6 to 11 cycles was run with a J-beta primer mix and a sample-barcoded 5' primer. A unique molecular identifier was introduced onto each TCR beta cDNA molecule by a template-switch 5' adaptor carrying 12 random nucleotides. Each sample yielded at least 2.5 million CDR3-containing paired-end reads. All of the RNA was converted into first-strand cDNA using the Mint cDNA synthesis kit, with a TRBC-specific oligonucleotide serving as the primer. Following uracil-DNA glycosylase treatment, a first 18-cycle PCR with universal primers M1SS and BC2_uni_R was performed on all cDNA. The original methods were these. For normalization, 1 million high-quality reads, each with a distinct molecular identifier, were randomly selected from each sample. Instead of being binned into consensus sequences, reads with shared molecular identifiers were discarded. MiTCR, with a Q25 quality threshold and the strictest error-elimination algorithm, was used for CDR3 identification, clonotype clustering and error correction. A nonparametric unseen species model with Euler transformation was used to estimate lower-bound total TCR beta diversity. The public reads were reanalyzed by TCRdb: fastp trimming at Q25, MiXCR alignment, in-frame beta chains only. Duplicate CDR3 protein sequences are folded into a single record with the most common DNA and genes. TCRdb's processing, not the authors', yielded these V and J calls. The sample yields around 1,500,000 distinct CDR3 sequences; 28% were counted once. The ten largest clones represent about 7.7% of the sample.

The TCR originated in a woman aged 30 to 39 in good health. The source material was blood. This chain joins TRBV7-9 to TRBJ2-2, with TRBD2 tentatively as D gene (5 bases match). The CDR3 reads CASSLGFAAANTGERFF. The bases read TGTGCCAGCAGCTTAGGTTTTGCAGCGGCGAACACCGGGGAGCGGTTTTTT. Supplemented by the reference TRBV7-9 and TRBJ2-2 proteins around the CDR3, the complete variable domain is DTGVSQNPRHKITKRGQNVTFRCDPISEHNRLYWYRQTLGQGPEFLTYFQNEAQLEKSRLLSDRFSAERPKGSFSTLEIQRTEQGDSAMYLCASSLGFAAANTGERFFGEGSRLTVL.